One sample yielded the 16 T cell receptor beta chains listed below, sequenced in a study of esophageal squamous cell carcinoma under preoperative chemotherapy. Indicated time point: before preoperative PTX-NDP chemotherapy. TCRdb reprocessed the PCR reads with MiXCR, giving one entry per CDR3 protein. The sample carries fewer than 40,000 distinct CDR3 sequences, roughly 52% recorded once. The sample was acquired from a patient given preoperative chemotherapy. The receptors come from a human donor with esophageal squamous cell carcinoma. The donor label of this sample is uncertain.

In the case of this clonotype: At one boundary the junction diverges from the germline segment, which might be a read error. The rearrangement links TRBV7-2 to TRBJ2-5; tentatively, D is TRBD2 (6 bases). The V gene's germline CDR1 is SGHTA and CDR2 FQGNSA. This CDR3 is built from 13 residues. The CDR3 is CASSLGGATAQSF. CDR3 DNA: TGTGCCAGCAGCTTAGGCGGGGCCACCGCCCAGTCCTTC.

About this clonotype: The DNA is left out, because the CDR3 cannot be placed on it with certainty; the CDR3 is given as TCRdb lists it. This rearrangement joins TRBV7-6 to TRBJ2-3; the D segment call TRBD1 is taken from the table without a DNA check. CDR1 is SGHVS, CDR2 FNYEAQ, per germline. The CDR3 comprises 14 residues, both ends counted. This chain's CDR3 is CASSPAWGEGTQYF.

This clonotype is judged medium-sized. The rearrangement links TRBV7-8 to TRBJ2-2; D ambiguous. The V gene lost 5 bases and the J gene lost 5 bases, with 3 bases spanning the gap. In germline, CDR1 is SGHVS, CDR2 FQNEAQ. This CDR3 region has 11 residues. The CDR3 region is CASSRTGELFF. The CDR3 bases are TGTGCCAGCAGCCGGACCGGGGAGCTGTTTTTT.

This clonotype was found once. V and J are TRBV11-2 and TRBJ2-3; a possible D gene is TRBD2 (5 bases). Trimming cost V 5 bases and J 0 bases, with 12 bases left between them. Germline assignment: CDR1 SGHAT and CDR2 FQNNGV. This CDR3 spans 15 amino acids. The CDR3 sequence is CASSPDLDSTDTQYF. Here the CDR3 DNA reads TGTGCCAGCAGCCCGGACTTAGACAGCACAGATACGCAGTATTTT. The full variable domain, its missing parts supplied by reference TRBV11-2 and TRBJ2-3, is EAGVAQSPRYKIIEKRQSVAFWCNPISGHATLYWYQQILGQGPKLLIQFQNNGVVDDSQLPKDRFSAERLKGVDSTLKIQPAKLEDSAVYLCASSPDLDSTDTQYFGPGTRLTVL.

The J gene is TRBJ2-3, the V gene TRBV12-3 or TRBV12-4; the D gene could be TRBD1 or TRBD2 (6 bases each). TRBJ2-7 explains the end of the DNA better; the J call may be wrong. The CDR3 consists of 14 residues. Here the CDR3 DNA reads TGTGCCAGCAGTTTAGCCTCGTACGGGGGCATGCAGTACTTC. Protein: CASSLASYGGMQYF.

On this clonotype: A much larger clone sits a single nucleotide away, making a read error possible. The chain combines TRBV7-6 with TRBJ2-1; 8 bases line up with TRBD2. The J call could be wrong; TRBJ2-7 is a better fit for the DNA end. Per the germline V gene, CDR1 is SGHVS and CDR2 is FNYEAQ. The CDR3 runs 14 residues. CDR3 sequence: CARSSSGGSYEQYF. The CDR3 DNA sequence: TGTGCCAGAAGCTCGTCGGGGGGGTCCTACGAGCAGTACTTC.

This clonotype was counted many times. This sequence joins TRBV28 and TRBJ2-1; D may be TRBD2 (7 bases). This CDR3 is built from 15 residues. Germline CDR1 MDHEN, CDR2 SYDVKM. Trimming left V 4 bases short and J 6 bases short, with 16 bases between. CDR3 region: CASSSTGRGSNEQFF. The CDR3, as DNA: TGTGCCAGCAGTTCCACGGGGAGGGGGAGCAATGAGCAGTTCTTC.

This clonotype was seen more than once but under ten times. This chain's CDR3 is CASSSLLTGGAQETQYF. Here the CDR3 DNA reads TGCGCCAGCAGTTCACTCCTTACAGGGGGAGCTCAAGAGACCCAGTACTTC. This chain links TRBV5-1 with TRBJ2-5, with 8 bases matching TRBD1. In germline, CDR1 is SGHRS, CDR2 YFSETQ. The CDR3 is 17 residues long. The trim removed 5 bases at V and 2 bases at J, leaving 14 bases unmatched.

This clonotype was counted at least ten times. The rearrangement joins TRBV10-2 to TRBJ2-5, with D possibly being TRBD2 (6 bases). V lost 2 bases to trimming and J lost 2 bases, with 9 bases between them. Germline lookup yields CDR1 WSHSY and CDR2 SAAADI. The CDR3 is made up of 14 amino acids. The CDR3: CASSEAGYQETQYF. In nucleotides, the CDR3 is TGCGCCAGCAGTGAGGCGGGATATCAAGAGACCCAGTACTTC.

This clonotype showed up many times. DNA for the CDR3: TGTGCCAGCAGCTTACTTGTGACTAGCGGATACAATGAGCAGTTCTTC. Encoded protein: CASSLLVTSGYNEQFF. The chain employs TRBV11-2 and TRBJ2-1, with 9 bases matching TRBD2. This CDR3 is built from 16 residues. From germline, CDR1 is SGHAT and CDR2 FQNNGV. With 2 bases clipped from V and 4 bases from J, the junction kept 6 bases outside the gene matches.

As concerns this clonotype: An end of the junction does not agree with germline; a read error may underlie this. The rearrangement links TRBV7-2 to TRBJ2-4; possibly TRBD1 for D (5 bases). This CDR3 spans 15 amino acids. Germline V gene data show CDR1 as SGHTA and CDR2 as FQGNSA. This CDR3 reads CARGRGTRAKNIQYF. The CDR3 DNA reads TGTGCCAGGGGGCGCGGAACGCGTGCCAAAAACATCCAGTACTTC.

This clonotype was observed at least ten times. J is TRBJ2-1 and V is TRBV6-1, with a weak D call TRBD2 (6 bases). Germline lookup yields CDR1 MNHNS and CDR2 SASEGT. The CDR3 has 16 amino acids. V was shortened by 5 bases and J by 13 bases, with 27 bases between the two germline ends. CDR3 loop: CASSRAPEGSGETQFF. The CDR3 bases are TGTGCCAGCAGTCGAGCCCCGGAGGGTAGCGGAGAGACCCAGTTCTTC.

CDR3 residues: CASTLLPGDTQYF. Here the CDR3 DNA reads TGTGCCAGCACCCTGCTACCAGGAGATACGCAGTATTTT. This chain joins TRBV5-5 and TRBJ2-3; D remains ambiguous. V dropped 6 bases and J dropped 5 bases, with 13 bases sitting between them. Germline lookup yields CDR1 SGHKS and CDR2 YYEKEE (reference sequence). The CDR3 has 13 amino acids.

The CDR3 DNA reads TGTGCCCGGAGCCTCGAACCGGCGAGCACCGATGCGCTGTTTTTT. This encodes CARSLEPASTDALFF. J is TRBJ2-2 and V is TRBV10-3; D unclear. CDR3 length: 15 amino acids. The germline V gene has CDR1 ENHRY and CDR2 SYGVKD. The V and J ends lost 11 bases and 13 bases respectively, with 29 bases between them.

V is TRBV11-3 and J is TRBJ2-7, with TRBD2 as a possible D gene (5 bases). This CDR3 has 14 residues. The V end lost 4 bases, the J end lost 0 bases, and 10 bases lay between the germline ends. The germline V gene encodes CDR1 SGHNT and CDR2 YENEEA. CDR3 coding DNA: TGTGCCAGCAGCTCCAGCGGCTCCTCCTACGAGCAGTACTTC. Amino acid sequence: CASSSSGSSYEQYF.

V gene TRBV20-1 combines with J gene TRBJ2-3, with 16 bases identical to TRBD2. Germline values: CDR1 DFQATT, CDR2 SNEGSKA (reference sequence). CDR3 size: 18 residues. Germline trimming cut 2 bases from V and 5 bases from J; bases unmatched to any gene: 10. The chain's CDR3 is CSARPLGTSGRAGDTQYF. In DNA, the CDR3 is TGCAGTGCTAGACCCCTAGGGACTAGCGGGAGGGCCGGAGATACGCAGTATTTT.